This T cell receptor (beta chain) was documented in a study of blood T cells in healthy people across ages. Study at large: About one barcoded beta molecule was captured per two T cells (by template switching).

A note on this clonotype: What it binds is unknown.

Whole-study findings and limits: Getting older went along with TCR beta diversity per million T cells dropping roughly linearly.

The CDR3 totals 15 residues. Trimming took 4 bases from V and 0 from J, leaving 13 bases between them. Germline V gene data show CDR1 as SGHTA and CDR2 as FQGNSA. Samples had at least 7 million PBMCs isolated from them. Primers used in a second PCR of roughly 6 to 11 cycles were a sample-barcoded 5' primer and a J-beta primer mix. Via MiXCR, TCRdb re-called the 5' RACE reads, giving one row per CDR3 protein. The sample carries about 680,000 distinct CDR3 sequences, roughly 50% recorded once. The origin of this receptor is a woman aged 60-75 years in good health. This chain uses TRBV7-2 with TRBJ2-7; D assignment may be TRBD1 or TRBD2 (5 bases each). The sequenced sample consisted of blood. The CDR3, as DNA: TGTGCCAGCAGCTCCCGGGACGGGCACTCCTACGAGCAGTACTTC. Amino acid sequence: CASSSRDGHSYEQYF.